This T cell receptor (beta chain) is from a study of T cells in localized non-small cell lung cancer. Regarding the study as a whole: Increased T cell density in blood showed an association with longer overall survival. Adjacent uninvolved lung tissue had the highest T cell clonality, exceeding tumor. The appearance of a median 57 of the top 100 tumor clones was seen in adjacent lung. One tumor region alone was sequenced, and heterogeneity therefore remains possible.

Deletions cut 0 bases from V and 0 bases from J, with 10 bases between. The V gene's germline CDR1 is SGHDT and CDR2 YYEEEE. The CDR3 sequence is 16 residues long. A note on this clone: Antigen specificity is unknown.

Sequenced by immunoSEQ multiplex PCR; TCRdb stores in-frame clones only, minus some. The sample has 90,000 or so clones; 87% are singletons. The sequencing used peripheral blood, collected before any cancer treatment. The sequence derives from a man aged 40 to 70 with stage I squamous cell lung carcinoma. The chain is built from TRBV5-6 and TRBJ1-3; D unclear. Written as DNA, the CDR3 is TGTGCCAGCAGCTTGGTGGGTACCGACTCTGGAAACACCATATATTTT. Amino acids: CASSLVGTDSGNTIYF.